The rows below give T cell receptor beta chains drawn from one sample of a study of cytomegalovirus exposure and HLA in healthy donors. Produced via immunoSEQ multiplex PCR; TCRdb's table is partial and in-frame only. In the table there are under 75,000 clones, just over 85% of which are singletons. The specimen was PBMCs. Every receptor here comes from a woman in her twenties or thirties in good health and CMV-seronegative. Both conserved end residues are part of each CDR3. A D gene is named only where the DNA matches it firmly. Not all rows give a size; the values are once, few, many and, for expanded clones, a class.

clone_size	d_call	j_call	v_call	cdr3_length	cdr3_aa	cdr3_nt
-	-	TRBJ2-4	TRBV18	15	CASSPPGASKNIQYF	TGTGCCAGCTCACCCCCAGGGGCGTCCAAAAACATTCAGTACTTC
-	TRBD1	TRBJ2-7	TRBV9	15	CASSPRQGRQGEQYF	TGTGCCAGCAGCCCCAGACAGGGGCGCCAGGGCGAGCAGTACTTC
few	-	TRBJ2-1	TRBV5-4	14	CASSRLGERNEQFF	TGTGCCAGCAGCCGACTAGGGGAGCGGAATGAGCAGTTCTTC
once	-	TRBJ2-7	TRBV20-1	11	CSASRDYEQYF	TGCAGTGCTTCCCGGGATTACGAGCAGTACTTC
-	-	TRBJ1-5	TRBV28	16	CASSLLGGQINQPQHF	TGTGCCAGCAGTTTATTGGGGGGGCAGATCAATCAGCCCCAGCATTTT
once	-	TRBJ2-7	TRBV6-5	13	CASSYSSLYEQYF	TGTGCCAGCAGTTACTCGAGTCTCTACGAGCAGTACTTC
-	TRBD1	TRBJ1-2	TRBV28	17	CASSLWARQGANYGYTF	TGTGCCAGCAGTTTATGGGCCCGGCAGGGGGCTAACTATGGCTACACCTTC
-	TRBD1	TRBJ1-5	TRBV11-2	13	CASSQTGDQPQHF	TGTGCCAGCAGTCAGACAGGGGATCAGCCCCAGCATTTT
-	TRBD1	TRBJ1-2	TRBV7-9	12	CSSIASGGGYTF	TGTTCCAGCATCGCTTCAGGGGGCGGCTACACCTTC
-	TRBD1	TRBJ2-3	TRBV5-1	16	CASSLVPTGPTDTQYF	TGCGCCAGCAGCTTGGTTCCGACAGGGCCCACAGATACGCAGTATTTT
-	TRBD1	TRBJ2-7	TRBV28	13	CASSPPGGYEQYF	TGTGCCAGCAGCCCCCCAGGGGGCTACGAGCAGTACTTC
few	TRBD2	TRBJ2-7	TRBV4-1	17	CASSQDGSASGVNEQYF	TGCGCCAGCAGCCAAGATGGTTCTGCTAGCGGGGTCAACGAGCAGTACTTC
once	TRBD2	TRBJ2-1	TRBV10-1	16	CASSTGLAGGYNEQFF	TGCGCCAGCAGCACGGGACTAGCGGGAGGATACAATGAGCAGTTCTTC
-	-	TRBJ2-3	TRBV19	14	CASSPRVSPGTQYF	TGTGCCAGTAGTCCCCGGGTGTCCCCGGGGACGCAGTATTTT
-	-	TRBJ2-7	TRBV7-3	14	CASSSMDLNYEQYF	TGTGCCAGCAGCTCTATGGACTTAAACTACGAGCAGTACTTC
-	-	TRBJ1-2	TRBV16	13	CASSRDSIYGYTF	TGTGCCAGCAGCCGCGACAGTATCTATGGCTACACCTTC
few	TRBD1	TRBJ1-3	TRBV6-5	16	CASSYLGQGSGNTIYF	TGTGCCAGCAGTTACTTGGGACAGGGCTCTGGAAACACCATATATTTT
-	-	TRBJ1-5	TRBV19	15	CASSIASLSNQPQHF	TGTGCCAGTAGTATAGCAAGCCTTAGCAATCAGCCCCAGCATTTT
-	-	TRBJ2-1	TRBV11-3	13	CASSLDRVNEQFF	TGTGCCAGCAGCTTAGACAGGGTAAATGAGCAGTTCTTC
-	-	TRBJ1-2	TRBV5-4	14	CASSFEGGNYGYTF	TGTGCCAGCAGCTTCGAGGGCGGCAACTATGGCTACACCTTC
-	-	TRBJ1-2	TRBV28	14	CASTPSAGPYGYTF	TGTGCCAGCACCCCCTCGGCGGGCCCCTATGGCTACACCTTC
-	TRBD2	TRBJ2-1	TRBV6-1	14	CASRLAGGPREQFF	TGTGCCAGCCGATTAGCGGGAGGGCCGAGAGAGCAGTTCTTC
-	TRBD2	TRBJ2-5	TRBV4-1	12	CASSRGGETQYF	TGCGCCAGCAGCCGGGGGGGAGAGACCCAGTACTTC
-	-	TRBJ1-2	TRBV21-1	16	CASSKKRDRVYYGYTF	TGTGCCAGCAGCAAAAAGAGGGACAGGGTCTACTATGGCTACACCTTC
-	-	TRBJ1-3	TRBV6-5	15	CASSVGGSSGNTIYF	TGTGCCAGCAGTGTTGGCGGATCCTCTGGAAACACCATATATTTT
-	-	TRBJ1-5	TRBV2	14	CASSVLTGSQPQHF	TGTGCCAGCAGTGTCTTGACAGGTTCTCAGCCCCAGCATTTT
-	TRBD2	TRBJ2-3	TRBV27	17	CASSTTGLAGPTDTQYF	TGTGCCAGCAGCACGACAGGACTAGCGGGCCCCACAGATACGCAGTATTTT
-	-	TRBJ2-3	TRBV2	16	CASSEAVPEGADTQYF	TGTGCCAGCAGTGAAGCGGTACCCGAGGGCGCAGATACGCAGTATTTT
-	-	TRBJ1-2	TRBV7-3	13	CASSLTDRGGYTF	TGTGCCAGCAGCTTAACGGACAGAGGTGGCTACACCTTC
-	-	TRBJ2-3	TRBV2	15	CASSVRSGGTDTQYF	TGTGCCAGCAGTGTTAGGTCAGGGGGGACAGATACGCAGTATTTT
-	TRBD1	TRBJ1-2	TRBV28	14	CASSLGQGGYGYTF	TGTGCCAGCAGTTTAGGACAGGGAGGCTATGGCTACACCTTC
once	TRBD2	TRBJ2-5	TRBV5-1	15	CASSHGTSGTETQYF	TGCGCCAGCAGTCACGGGACTAGCGGGACTGAGACCCAGTACTTC
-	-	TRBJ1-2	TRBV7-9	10	CASSRGGYTF	TGTGCCAGCAGCAGGGGTGGCTACACCTTC
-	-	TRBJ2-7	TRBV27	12	CASSMSQGEQYF	TGTGCCAGCAGTATGTCACAGGGCGAGCAGTACTTC
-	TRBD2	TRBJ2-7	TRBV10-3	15	CAISEKGGRYNEQYF	TGTGCCATCAGTGAGAAGGGCGGGAGGTACAACGAGCAGTACTTC
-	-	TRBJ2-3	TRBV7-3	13	CASSLASTDTQYF	TGTGCCAGCAGCTTAGCGAGCACAGATACGCAGTATTTT
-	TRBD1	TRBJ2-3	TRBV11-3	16	CASSPGTGRSTDTQYF	TGTGCCAGCAGCCCTGGGACAGGAAGAAGCACAGATACGCAGTATTTT
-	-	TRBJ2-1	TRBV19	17	CASSIVGSASSYNEQFF	TGTGCCAGTAGTATAGTCGGCAGTGCTAGCTCCTACAATGAGCAGTTCTTC
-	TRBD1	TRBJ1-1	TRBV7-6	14	CASSLDRENTEAFF	TGTGCCAGCAGCTTGGACAGGGAGAACACTGAAGCTTTCTTT
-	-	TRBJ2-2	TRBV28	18	CASSLRVPGLKNTGELFF	TGTGCCAGCAGTTTAAGGGTTCCGGGACTTAAGAACACCGGGGAGCTGTTTTTT
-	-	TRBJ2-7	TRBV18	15	CASSPRRDSSYEQYF	TGTGCCAGCTCACCACGGCGGGATAGCTCCTACGAGCAGTACTTC
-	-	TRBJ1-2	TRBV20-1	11	CSARGIYGYTF	TGCAGTGCCCGAGGAATCTATGGCTACACCTTC
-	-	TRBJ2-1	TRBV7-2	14	CASSLAQGRNEQFF	TGTGCCAGCAGCTTAGCGCAGGGGAGAAATGAGCAGTTCTTC
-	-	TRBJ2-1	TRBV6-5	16	CASSYSRSTRHNEQFF	TGTGCCAGCAGTTACTCGAGAAGTACGAGGCACAATGAGCAGTTCTTC
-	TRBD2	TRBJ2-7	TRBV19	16	CASRSLGTSGSGEQYF	TGTGCCAGTAGGAGCCTCGGGACTAGCGGGAGTGGCGAGCAGTACTTC
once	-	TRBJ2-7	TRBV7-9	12	CASSPTRHEQYF	TGTGCCAGCAGCCCAACGAGGCACGAGCAGTACTTC
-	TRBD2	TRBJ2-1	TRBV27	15	CASSLSGTSIYEQFF	TGTGCCAGCAGTTTATCCGGGACTAGCATCTATGAGCAGTTCTTC
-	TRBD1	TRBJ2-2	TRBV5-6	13	CASSSGQPGELFF	TGTGCCAGCAGCTCGGGACAGCCCGGGGAGCTGTTTTTT
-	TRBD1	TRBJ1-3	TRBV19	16	CASSTGGAASGNTIYF	TGTGCCAGTAGCACAGGGGGCGCCGCATCTGGAAACACCATATATTTT
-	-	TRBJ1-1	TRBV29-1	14	CSGRRTGFFTEAFF	TGCAGCGGCAGGCGAACAGGGTTCTTCACTGAAGCTTTCTTT
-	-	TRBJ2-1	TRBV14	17	CASSQDRSSYSYNEQFF	TGTGCCAGCAGCCAAGATCGGTCGTCCTACTCCTACAATGAGCAGTTCTTC
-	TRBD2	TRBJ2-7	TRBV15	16	CATSRGPSGNSYEQYF	TGTGCCACCAGCAGGGGACCTAGCGGTAACTCCTACGAGCAGTACTTC
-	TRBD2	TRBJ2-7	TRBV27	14	CASTPGGTSVEQYF	TGTGCCAGCACCCCCGGGGGGACCAGCGTCGAGCAGTACTTC
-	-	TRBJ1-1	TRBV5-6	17	CASSLVMGAGINTEAFF	TGTGCCAGCAGCTTGGTAATGGGGGCGGGTATTAACACTGAAGCTTTCTTT
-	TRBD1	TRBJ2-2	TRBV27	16	CASRLDRGQNTGELFF	TGTGCCAGCAGACTCGACAGGGGGCAAAACACCGGGGAGCTGTTTTTT